This passage covers 19 T cell receptor beta chains from one sample sequenced in a study of blood T cell repertoires in COVID-19. The method was immunoSEQ multiplex PCR; TCRdb's version includes in-frame clones alone and lacks a portion of them. Among approximately 200,000 clones listed, roughly 84% were seen once. Sequencing was performed on peripheral blood. The receptor set was obtained from a woman aged 80 or over with COVID-19, enrolled during active disease.

The count of this clone is one. The chain employs TRBV4-1 and TRBJ2-3, with 10 bases fitting TRBD2. Germline loops: CDR1 MGHRA, CDR2 YSYEKL. V shed 4 bases and J 1 base; nucleotides not matched to a gene: 5. The CDR3 totals 16 residues. This CDR3 reads CASSRGSGGRTDTQYF. The DNA for the CDR3 is TGCGCCAGCAGCCGAGGTAGCGGGGGGCGCACAGATACGCAGTATTTT.

This chain connects TRBV30 to TRBJ2-2, with D possibly TRBD2 on 5 matching bases. The CDR3 spans 14 residues. The germline CDR1 and CDR2 sequences are GTSNPN and SVGIG (reference sequence). V gave up 6 bases and J gave up 0 bases, with 11 bases separating them. The DNA for the CDR3 is TGTGCCTGTCCGGGAACTCCGAACACCGGGGAGCTGTTTTTT. This gives the protein CACPGTPNTGELFF.

This clone was recorded once. V usage is TRBV6-6 and J usage is TRBJ2-3; possible D gene TRBD2, 5 bases. Germline V gene sequence: CDR1 MNHNY, CDR2 SVGAGI (reference sequence). V was trimmed by 5 bases and J by 7 bases, leaving 28 bases between them. CDR3 length equals 18 residues. CDR3 loop: CASSLLPVTTLRLNTQYF. The CDR3 nucleotides are TGTGCCAGCAGTCTACTCCCCGTGACTACACTAAGATTAAATACGCAGTATTTT.

The chain uses TRBV2 and TRBJ2-3, with 12 bases identical to TRBD2. The germline gives CDR1 SNHLY, CDR2 FYNNEI. The CDR3 is 16 amino acids. V trimming: 6 bases; J trimming: 0 bases; junction bases outside the gene matches: 4. The CDR3 DNA reads TGTGCCAGCAGACGACTAGCGGGGGCGAGCACAGATACGCAGTATTTT. This encodes CASRRLAGASTDTQYF.

The chain joins TRBV7-2 to TRBJ2-5; a weak D match, TRBD2 (6 bases). The V gene lost 1 base and the J gene lost 2 bases, with 11 bases spanning the gap. The CDR3 spans 15 residues. CDR1 is SGHTA and CDR2 is FQGNSA in the germline V gene. CDR3 loop: CASSLVAGLQETQYF. CDR3 DNA: TGTGCCAGCAGCTTAGTCGCGGGGTTACAAGAGACCCAGTACTTC.

The chain links TRBV6-5 to TRBJ2-1, with 7 positions matching TRBD2. Germline V gene lookup returns CDR1 MNHEY and CDR2 SVGAGI. V shed 3 bases, J shed 4 bases, and the junction held 6 bases outside the gene matches. The length of the CDR3 is 15 residues. CDR3 region: CASSYGGGGYNEQFF. DNA for the CDR3: TGTGCCAGCAGTTATGGCGGCGGGGGTTACAATGAGCAGTTCTTC.

The table lists this clone with a few counts. This rearrangement joins TRBV5-4 to TRBJ1-4; a possible D gene is TRBD1 (5 bases). Germline lookup yields CDR1 SGHNT and CDR2 YYREEE (reference sequence). The germline V and J ends were trimmed by 0 bases and 8 bases, with 11 bases remaining between them. There are 14 residues in the CDR3. CDR3 nucleotides: TGTGCCAGCAGCTTGGGGGGGGATTGGGAAAAACTGTTTTTT. Translated: CASSLGGDWEKLFF.

V usage is TRBV3-1 (or the pseudogene TRBV3-2) and J usage is TRBJ2-3, with TRBD2 identical over 12 bases. J gave up 4 bases and V 0 bases, and 2 bases lay outside the gene matches. The CDR3 is made up of 16 amino acids. CDR1 LGHDT and CDR2 YNNKEL come from the germline V gene (reference sequence). The CDR3 loop reads CASSQDWTSGADTQYF. CDR3 nucleotides: TGTGCCAGCAGCCAAGATTGGACTAGCGGGGCAGATACGCAGTATTTT.

This chain links TRBV7-8 with TRBJ1-5; perhaps TRBD1 as D (5 bases). V lost 5 bases and J lost 6, with 14 bases in between. Germline V gene lookup returns CDR1 SGHVS and CDR2 FQNEAQ. This CDR3 has 14 amino acids. The CDR3 sequence is CASSPGLGVQPQHF. DNA for the CDR3: TGTGCCAGCAGCCCTGGATTAGGGGTTCAGCCCCAGCATTTT.

The V gene is TRBV19, the J gene TRBJ2-6; 7 nucleotides match TRBD1. This CDR3 contains 19 residues. Germline V CDR1 and CDR2: LNHDA, SQIVND (reference sequence). The V segment lost 2 bases and the J segment 0 bases; nucleotides outside the gene matches: 10. The CDR3 sequence: CASSIRGDRDYSGANVLTF. CDR3 coding DNA: TGTGCCAGTAGTATAAGGGGCGACAGGGATTACTCTGGGGCCAACGTCCTGACTTTC.

The J gene is TRBJ2-1, the V gene TRBV3-1 (or the pseudogene TRBV3-2); 8 bases are shared with TRBD2. Germline V gene data show CDR1 as LGHDT and CDR2 as YNNKEL (reference sequence). There are 13 residues in the CDR3. V shed 4 bases and J 8 bases; nucleotides not matched to a gene: 4. CDR3 loop: CASSRTGGDEQFF. DNA for the CDR3: TGTGCCAGCAGCCGCACGGGGGGGGATGAGCAGTTCTTC.

The chain uses TRBV7-2 and TRBJ1-6; 9 bases align to TRBD1. Germline V gene data show CDR1 as SGHTA and CDR2 as FQGNSA. J gave up 8 bases and V 2 bases, and 4 bases lay outside the gene matches. The CDR3 is 15 amino acids. In DNA form, the CDR3 reads TGTGCCAGCAGCTTAACCGGGACAGGGTATTCACCCCTCCACTTT. It specifies CASSLTGTGYSPLHF.

Turning to this clone: The same CDR3 also results from other DNA sequences found in this sample. The V call is TRBV5-5, the J call TRBJ1-5; 8 nucleotides line up with TRBD1. J was trimmed by 7 bases and V by 1 base; bases with no gene match: 7. Germline V lookup: CDR1 SGHKS, CDR2 YYEKEE (reference sequence). The CDR3 covers 15 residues. The CDR3 bases are TGTGCCAGCAGCTTGATGACAGGGGACCGGCAGCCCCAGCATTTT. Its protein is CASSLMTGDRQPQHF.

The chain links TRBV19 to TRBJ1-5; D is unclear. This CDR3 is built from 13 residues. Trimming removed 4 bases at V and 4 bases at J, with 8 bases between. Per the germline V gene, CDR1 is LNHDA and CDR2 is SQIVND (reference sequence). CDR3 nucleotide sequence: TGTGCCAGTAGTAACTTACCTAATCAGCCCCAGCATTTT. Its protein product is CASSNLPNQPQHF.

For this clone: Other DNA sequences of this sample code for an identical CDR3. This rearrangement joins TRBV30 to TRBJ1-1; D call uncertain. The CDR3 runs to 11 residues. CDR1 GTSNPN and CDR2 SVGIG come from the germline V gene (reference sequence). The V gene lost 3 bases and the J gene lost 8 bases, with 10 bases spanning the gap. This CDR3 is CAWSPTREAFF. CDR3 DNA sequence: TGTGCCTGGAGCCCCACGCGGGAAGCTTTCTTT.

V gene TRBV30 combines with J gene TRBJ1-4; possibly TRBD1 for D (5 bases). CDR1 and CDR2 from the germline V gene are GTSNPN and SVGIG (reference sequence). The length of the CDR3 is 14 residues. The V and J ends lost 1 base and 7 bases respectively, with 13 bases between them. CDR3 sequence (DNA): TGTGCCTGGAGTGCGACAGTCTCGAGTGAAAAACTGTTTTTT. This sequence encodes CAWSATVSSEKLFF.

The chain employs TRBV4-1 and TRBJ2-7, with D tentatively TRBD2 (5 bases). The CDR3 runs 15 residues. The germline gives CDR1 MGHRA, CDR2 YSYEKL. V was shortened by 1 base and J by 4 bases, with 14 bases between the two germline ends. The CDR3 loop reads CASSQVGGSRYEQYF. CDR3 DNA sequence: TGCGCCAGCAGCCAAGTTGGAGGTTCCAGGTACGAGCAGTACTTC.

This chain joins TRBV7-9 and TRBJ2-2; D is possibly TRBD2 (6 bases). The germline V and J ends were trimmed by 1 base and 4 bases, with 10 bases remaining between them. Looked up from germline, CDR1 is SEHNR and CDR2 is FQNEAQ (reference sequence). CDR3 size: 15 residues. The CDR3 DNA follows: TGTGCCAGCAGCTTAGGCCTCGGGGGCACCGGGGAGCTGTTTTTT. Translating gives CASSLGLGGTGELFF.

CDR3 amino acids: CASSYSGIQEKLFF. The CDR3 DNA follows: TGTGCCAGCAGTTATTCAGGGATTCAAGAAAAACTGTTTTTT. The rearrangement joins TRBV28 to TRBJ1-4, with D perhaps TRBD1 (5 bases). Germline assignment: CDR1 MDHEN and CDR2 SYDVKM. V gave up 4 bases and J gave up 8 bases, with 14 bases separating them. CDR3 length: 14 amino acids.